This entry describes one TCR beta chain. It has no known antigen specificity. Nothing much larger sits one base from this clone, and base qualities are not available. RNA was extracted with the RNeasy kit and 0.5 to 1 ug was reverse transcribed using random hexamers. TCR beta CDR3 regions were amplified with the immunoSEQ multiplex PCR assay covering 54 Vbeta and 13 Jbeta segments. Bias from PCR amplification was corrected by using a synthetic template baseline for primer optimization and for computational correction. The paper's data handling went like this. Reads were annotated to V, D and J genes per IMGT and analyzed with immunoSEQ Analyzer, keeping only productive sequences. Clonality was calculated as one minus the Shannon entropy normalized by log2 of the number of productive unique sequences. For each patient and control, public and private clones were evaluated within the 100 most prevalent clones. A clone was defined as Susac-specific if it was absent from the healthy and MS cohorts, from more than 850 published viral clones and from other ImmuneACCESS disease sequences. TCRdb trimmed public reads at Q25 via fastp, called clones via MiXCR and kept in-frame beta chains. Each entry is one CDR3 protein sequence, shown with its most common DNA and genes. None of the V and J calls come from the authors' own analysis; TCRdb made them. The sample has about 120,000 distinct CDR3 sequences on record, around 94% of them singletons. Of the sample, less than 0.25% falls within the top ten clones.

V loses 4 bases at its end and J loses 4 bases; junction bases beyond the gene matches: 5. The germline V gene yields KGHSY for CDR1 and FQNENV for CDR2. Reading from cysteine to phenylalanine, the CDR3 counts 15 amino acids. Just CDR3 DNA is preserved here, 45 bases in frame from base 1. This record belongs to a study of CD8 T cells in Susac syndrome (dated by TCRdb to about 2019). With regard to the full study: Of the Susac syndrome patients who were sequenced, more than 5 had clinically active disease and roughly eight were in clinical remission. At the time of blood withdrawal, Susac syndrome patients were either therapy-naive, taking corticosteroids (with some also receiving IVIg), or on IVIg alone. Repertoire sequencing was used to test whether CD8+ T cell activation and differentiation in Susac syndrome was antigen driven. Clonality of the CD8+ T cell repertoire was compared between over 10 healthy donors, approximately 14 Susac syndrome patients and 15 multiple sclerosis patients.

Overall study results and their limits: In the total CD8+ and CD8+ TEMRA repertoires, 15 to 20 and five Susac-specific public clones, respectively, were identified. The number of individuals in the TCR sequencing and HLA analysis was recognized as being relatively small. Clonal expansion was seen in Susac syndrome CD8+ repertoires, peaking in CD8+ TEMRA cells and being greater in clinically active patients than in remitting ones.

High-throughput TCR beta sequencing profiled peripheral blood CD8+ and CD4+ T cells from healthy donors, Susac syndrome patients and multiple sclerosis patients. The Susac syndrome patients fulfilled recently defined diagnostic criteria for either definite or probable disease. Bulk CD8+ and CD4+ T cells were purified by magnetic negative isolation, whereas CD8+ TEMRA cells were enriched by FACS. Blood was drawn into EDTA tubes, processed within 24 hours, and PBMCs were isolated by density gradient centrifugation. PBMCs intended for TCR sequencing were frozen in liquid nitrogen and were later thawed in a 37 degrees C water bath. The sorted or isolated CD4+, CD8+ and CD8+ TEMRA cells had a purity of 90% or higher.

The chain couples TRBV16 to TRBJ1-5; TRBD1 matches 9 bases in the middle. The sample consisted of CD8+ T cells from PBMCs. The receptor's source is a human donor with Susac syndrome. The CDR3: CASSLQGQGNQPQHF. The nucleotide sequence reads as follows: TGTGCCAGCAGCCTTCAGGGACAGGGTAATCAGCCCCAGCATTTT. The variable domain in full, with residues beyond the CDR3 obtained from the reference TRBV16 and TRBJ1-5 genes, is GEEVAQTPKHLVRGEGQKAKLYCAPIKGHSYVFWYQQVLKNEFKFLISFQNENVFDETGMPKERFSAKCLPNSPCSLEIQATKLEDSAVYFCASSLQGQGNQPQHFGDGTRLSIL.